This T cell receptor (beta chain) was recovered during a study of spatial heterogeneity in lung cancer. As to time point: sample taken at primary tumor resection. The donor population consisted of approximately 70 patients with untreated, early-stage non-small cell lung cancer. Whole RNA from tumor, nontumor lung or frozen PBMC was sequenced unsorted. The CDR3 runs to 16 residues. CDR1 LGHNA and CDR2 YSLEER come from the germline V gene. V was cut by 4 bases and J by 5 bases, with 17 bases left in between. This clonotype was picked up many times. Its antigen is unknown. Study results and caveats: Tumor mutation count correlated with how many alpha and beta TCRs expanded intratumorally.

Every cDNA TCR molecule received its own unique molecular identifier. TCRdb redid the calling of the 5' RACE reads with MiXCR, one entry per CDR3 protein. Altogether some 12,000 distinct CDR3 sequences are present, about 12% being singletons, with the ten largest covering about an eighth. This sequence joins TRBV4-3 and TRBJ1-4; D is unclear. The clonotype was recovered from a female donor with early-stage non-small cell lung cancer. The sequenced sample was lung tumor tissue, obtained at surgery. The CDR3 DNA reads as TGCGCCAGCAGCCGAACCAACAGAGGGCGGAATGAAAAACTGTTTTTT. Translation: CASSRTNRGRNEKLFF.